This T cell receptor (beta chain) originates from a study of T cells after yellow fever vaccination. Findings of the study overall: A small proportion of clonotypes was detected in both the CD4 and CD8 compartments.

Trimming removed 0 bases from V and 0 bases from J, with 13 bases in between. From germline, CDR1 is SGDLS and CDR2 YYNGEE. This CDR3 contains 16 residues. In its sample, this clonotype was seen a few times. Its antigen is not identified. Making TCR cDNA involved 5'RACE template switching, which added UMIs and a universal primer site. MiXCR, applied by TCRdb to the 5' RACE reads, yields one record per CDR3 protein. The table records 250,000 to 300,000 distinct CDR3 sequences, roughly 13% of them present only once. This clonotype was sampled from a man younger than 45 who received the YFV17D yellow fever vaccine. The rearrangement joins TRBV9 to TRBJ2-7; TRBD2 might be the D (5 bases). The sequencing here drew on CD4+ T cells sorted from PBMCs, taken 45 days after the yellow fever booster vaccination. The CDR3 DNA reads TGTGCCAGCAGCGTAGCGTCCAGCGGAAGCTCCTACGAGCAGTACTTC. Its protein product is CASSVASSGSSYEQYF.